This section outlines one T cell receptor (beta chain) sequence together with its context. Its antigen has not been determined. There are no base qualities to consult, and no much larger clone falls within one base. The data stem from a study of blood T cell repertoires in COVID-19 (TCRdb year 2020). Broadly, across the study: Collaborator samples came from the United States, Italy and Spain and covered acute and convalescent phases of COVID-19. The prospective study material was composed of cDNA or gDNA derived from T cells, B-cell-depleted T cells, or PBMCs. Subjects who had been exposed to COVID-19, were actively infected with it, or had recovered from it provided the deeply sampled blood TCRbeta repertoires that made up the dataset. The repertoires were released in a freely available public database intended as a resource for research on the immune response to SARS-CoV-2. The samples were drawn from two sources: the first 160 participants of the ongoing ImmuneRACE study, and 950 to 1,500 subjects contributed by 6 global collaborators. A de-identified subject ID, COVID-19 status, age in years and sex were almost always included in the sample metadata. HLA class I and class II types, where available, came from metadata supplied by the sample provider rather than from assay-based typing.

Overall study outcomes, separate from this receptor: How much clinical and demographic metadata was included differed by source and by participant, and the metadata was provided uncurated.

Germline trimming: 0 bases from V, 3 bases from J; junction bases outside gene matches: 5. The CDR3 holds 16 amino acids from the cysteine to the phenylalanine. The retained sequence is limited to the CDR3, 48 bases, with the frame set at the first base. Taken from the germline V gene, the CDR1 and CDR2 loops are SNHLY and FYNNEI. TCRbeta CDR3 regions were amplified from genomic DNA by means of the immunoSEQ Assay, a bias-controlled multiplex PCR. In the original analysis: The number of nucleated cells in each sample was estimated by amplification of reference gene primers within the assay. To quantify the absolute abundance of each unique TCRbeta CDR3 rearrangement, sequence reads were collapsed and filtered. For each sample, productive Simpson clonality was calculated as the square root of Simpson's diversity index across productive rearrangements. TCRdb carries this immuneACCESS record with in-frame sequences only. Its versions omit some clonotypes, under half of them owing to an unresolved V gene in the studies checked, with the rest unexplained. V, J and clone size derive from that table, while D and trimming were established from the DNA sequence. The sample records about 64,000 clones, more than 75% of which are singletons. The top ten constitute roughly 3.2% of the sample.

Whole blood was collected in K2EDTA tubes by collaborating institutions according to the institutions' own protocols. For TCRbeta analysis, collaborator samples were shipped as frozen whole blood, as isolated PBMCs, or as DNA extracted from either sample type. Material for sequencing was peripheral blood. The sequence was obtained from a man aged 50 to 60 with active COVID-19. The rearrangement combines TRBV2 with TRBJ2-7; TRBD2 matches 10 bases in the middle. The DNA sequence is given as TGTGCCAGCAGTGAAGCGCAAGCGGGAGGGAACTACGAGCAGTACTTC. This translates into CASSEAQAGGNYEQYF.